Shown below are 11 T cell receptor beta chains from a single sample sequenced in a study of vaccination and CD4 T cells after COVID-19. Cultured CD4+ T cells had their DNA profiled by the Oncomine TCR Beta short-read assay. One entry per CDR3 protein, called by TCRdb with MiXCR from the PCR reads. The sample lists approximately 16,000 distinct CDR3 sequences; about two fifths were seen once. These receptors are not linked to any known antigen. Treatment noted: roughly 10-day PBMC culture with coronavirus spike peptide pools or control peptides (ViraFEST assay). The material sequenced was CD4+ T cells from blood, cultured in vitro, taken after SARS-CoV-2 vaccination. Source of these receptors: a human donor who had recovered from COVID-19.

This clonotype was observed once. This sequence joins TRBV5-1 and TRBJ2-7, with TRBD2 identical over 7 bases. The CDR3 sequence is 15 residues long. The V gene end was trimmed by 3 bases and the J gene end by 4 bases; junction bases not matched to a gene: 10. In germline, CDR1 is SGHRS, CDR2 YFSETQ. The CDR3 bases are TGCGCCAGCAGCTCCTCGGGCGGGAGAGGTTACGAGCAGTACTTC. Its protein is CASSSSGGRGYEQYF. The entire variable domain, with the rest obtained from reference TRBV5-1 and TRBJ2-7, is as follows: KAGVTQTPRYLIKTRGQQVTLSCSPISGHRSVSWYQQTPGQGLQFLFEYFSETQRNKGNFPGRFSGRQFSNSRSEMNVSTLELGDSALYLCASSSSGGRGYEQYFGPGTRLTVT.

By share of the sample, this clonotype is medium-sized (0.01 to 0.1%). The chain has TRBV11-3 and TRBJ2-2, with unresolved D. Trimming removed 5 bases at V and 0 bases at J, with 4 bases between. Germline assignment: CDR1 SGHNT and CDR2 YENEEA. CDR3 size: 13 residues. The CDR3 loop is CASSRTNTGELFF. The DNA for the CDR3 is TGTGCCAGCAGCCGTACGAACACCGGGGAGCTGTTTTTT.

The V gene is TRBV24-1, the J gene TRBJ2-5; 9 bases fit TRBD1. Germline CDR1 and CDR2: KGHDR and SFDVKD. The CDR3 length is 16 residues. The ends lost 3 bases at V and 4 bases at J; junction bases unmatched: 8. The CDR3 DNA follows: TGTGCCACCAGTGATCCTACAGGGGGCGGCCCAGAGACCCAGTACTTC. It yields the protein CATSDPTGGGPETQYF.

This clonotype was counted a single time. J is TRBJ1-5 and V is TRBV4-1, with D perhaps TRBD1 (6 bases). The V end lost 0 bases, the J end lost 0 bases, and 12 bases lay between the germline ends. Germline loops: CDR1 MGHRA, CDR2 YSYEKL. The CDR3 extends over 17 amino acids. The CDR3 coding sequence is TGCGCCAGCAGCCAAGATCCGCAGGGGTCTAGCAATCAGCCCCAGCATTTT. Its protein is CASSQDPQGSSNQPQHF.

The rearrangement joins TRBV20-1 to TRBJ2-7; 8 nucleotides line up with TRBD2. The germline CDR1 and CDR2 sequences are DFQATT and SNEGSKA (reference sequence). The CDR3 has 12 residues. The CDR3 is CSGRVRDYEQYF. The CDR3 DNA reads TGCAGCGGGAGGGTACGGGACTACGAGCAGTACTTC.

This chain connects TRBV28 to TRBJ1-1, with D possibly matching TRBD1 (6 bases). In germline, CDR1 is MDHEN, CDR2 SYDVKM. CDR3 length equals 13 residues. The V end was cut by 4 bases, the J end by 7 bases, with 13 bases between. The CDR3 sequence is CASSYQGQSEAFF. The CDR3 coding sequence is TGTGCCAGCAGTTACCAAGGACAGAGTGAAGCTTTCTTT.

The rearrangement links TRBV19 to TRBJ2-5, with D perhaps TRBD2 (6 bases). Looked up from germline, CDR1 is LNHDA and CDR2 is SQIVND (reference sequence). Trimming removed 6 bases at V and 3 bases at J, with 8 bases between. The CDR3 has 12 amino acids. CDR3 protein: CASRGGEETQYF. Here the CDR3 DNA reads TGTGCCAGTAGGGGGGGAGAAGAGACCCAGTACTTC.

This clonotype has a handful of counts. The chain employs TRBV6-1 and TRBJ1-6; D remains ambiguous. CDR3 length equals 14 residues. CDR1 MNHNS and CDR2 SASEGT come from the germline V gene. Trimming shortened V by 8 bases and J by 9 bases, and 17 bases separated the two germline ends. As DNA, the CDR3 is TGTGCCAGCGAAGACTGGGTGGGAGGTTCACCCCTCCACTTT. Translating it yields CASEDWVGGSPLHF.

As DNA, the CDR3 is TGTGCCAGCAGCGTAGGTGGTTATAGCAATCAGCCCCAGCATTTT. It encodes CASSVGGYSNQPQHF. The chain recombines TRBV9 with TRBJ1-5; D is unresolved. This CDR3 is built from 15 residues. CDR1 is SGDLS and CDR2 is YYNGEE in the germline V gene. V shed 0 bases and J shed 0 bases, with 7 bases lying between them.

This chain connects TRBV12-3 or TRBV12-4 to TRBJ2-2, with a possible D match to TRBD2 (7 bases). Trimming removed 6 bases from V and 0 bases from J, with 11 bases in between. This CDR3 contains 15 residues. CDR3 in amino acids: CASRRGGANTGELFF. The CDR3 bases are TGTGCCAGCAGGAGGGGGGGCGCGAACACCGGGGAGCTGTTTTTT.

The rearrangement joins TRBV28 to TRBJ2-7, with D perhaps being TRBD1 or TRBD2 (8 bases each). Germline loops: CDR1 MDHEN, CDR2 SYDVKM. V gave up 6 bases and J gave up 10 bases, with 25 bases separating them. The CDR3 contains 15 residues. The chain's CDR3 is CASSPGGRETSEQYF. CDR3 in DNA: TGTGCCAGCAGCCCAGGGGGCAGGGAGACTAGCGAACAGTACTTC.